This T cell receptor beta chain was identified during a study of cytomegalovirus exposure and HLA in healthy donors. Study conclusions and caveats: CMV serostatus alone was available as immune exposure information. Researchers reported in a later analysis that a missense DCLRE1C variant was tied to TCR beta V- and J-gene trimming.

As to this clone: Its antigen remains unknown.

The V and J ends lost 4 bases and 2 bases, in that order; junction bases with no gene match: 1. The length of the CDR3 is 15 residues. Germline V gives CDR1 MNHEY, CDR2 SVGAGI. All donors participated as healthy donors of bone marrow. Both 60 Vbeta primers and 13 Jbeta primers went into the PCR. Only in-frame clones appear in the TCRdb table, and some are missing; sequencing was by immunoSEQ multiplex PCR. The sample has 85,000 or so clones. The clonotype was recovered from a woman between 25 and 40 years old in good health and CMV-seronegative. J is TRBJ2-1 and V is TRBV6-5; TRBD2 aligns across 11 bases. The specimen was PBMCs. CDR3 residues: CASSSSGGPYNEQFF. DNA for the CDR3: TGTGCCAGCAGTTCTAGCGGGGGGCCCTACAATGAGCAGTTCTTC.